Each of the 23 T cell receptor beta chains below was sequenced from the same sample in a study of blood T cell repertoires in COVID-19. The table came from immunoSEQ multiplex PCR; TCRdb's copy has only in-frame clones and leaves some out. This sample has 60,000 to 80,000 clones, with approximately 90% found just once. The sequencing input was peripheral blood. The receptors come from a woman aged 60-75 years with COVID-19, enrolled during active disease.

J is TRBJ2-3 and V is TRBV7-2, with TRBD2 identical over 11 bases. The ends lost 1 base at V and 4 bases at J; junction bases unmatched: 1. The CDR3 extends over 15 amino acids. Germline V gene sequence: CDR1 SGHTA, CDR2 FQGNSA. CDR3 bases: TGTGCCAGCAGCTTAGAGGGACTAGCGGCAGATACGCAGTATTTT. Amino acids: CASSLEGLAADTQYF.

V and J are TRBV27 and TRBJ2-7; 7 nucleotides align to TRBD2. The CDR3 length is 16 residues. Germline-derived CDR1 and CDR2 are MNHEY and SMNVEV (reference sequence). After removal of 4 bases from V and 8 bases from J, the junction contained 17 bases not matched to a gene. CDR3: CASSSLMSGTSGKQYF. The DNA of the CDR3 is TGTGCCAGCAGTTCTCTAATGAGCGGGACCTCTGGGAAGCAGTACTTC.

The rearrangement uses TRBV2 and TRBJ2-1; TRBD2 agrees at 12 bases. The CDR3 runs to 15 residues. Germline values: CDR1 SNHLY, CDR2 FYNNEI. V gave up 9 bases and J gave up 9 bases; unmatched junction bases: 12. CDR3 bases: TGTGCCAGGCCGCGACTAGCGGGAGTAAGTAGTGAGCAGTTCTTC. Protein sequence: CARPRLAGVSSEQFF.

This clone was seen once. The chain links TRBV2 to TRBJ2-2; D unresolved. This CDR3 is 14 amino acids long. V lost 2 bases and J lost 2, with 6 bases in between. Germline lookup yields CDR1 SNHLY and CDR2 FYNNEI. The CDR3 nucleotides read TGTGCCAGCAGTGAATACAAAAACACCGGGGAGCTGTTTTTT. Its protein product is CASSEYKNTGELFF.

CDR3 DNA sequence: TGTGCCAGCAGCGCTTCGTTTCCGGGACAGGCTTCTGGAAACACCATATATTTT. It codes for CASSASFPGQASGNTIYF. The rearrangement uses TRBV9 and TRBJ1-3; TRBD1 matches at 8 bases. The germline gives CDR1 SGDLS, CDR2 YYNGEE. This CDR3 spans 18 amino acids. The ends lost 3 bases at V and 1 base at J; junction bases unmatched: 12. Full variable domain (outside the CDR3, taken from reference TRBV9 and TRBJ1-3): DSGVTQTPKHLITATGQRVTLRCSPRSGDLSVYWYQQSLDQGLQFLIQYYNGEERAKGNILERFSAQQFPDLHSELNLSSLELGDSALYFCASSASFPGQASGNTIYFGEGSWLTVV.

V and J are TRBV30 and TRBJ1-4; 8 bases align to TRBD1. The CDR3 runs to 15 residues. With V trimmed by 3 bases and J by 6 bases, 9 bases remained unmatched. The germline CDR1 and CDR2 sequences are GTSNPN and SVGIG (reference sequence). The CDR3 reads CAWSIWQGADEKLFF. For the CDR3, the DNA is TGTGCCTGGAGCATTTGGCAGGGGGCGGATGAAAAACTGTTTTTT.

The chain recombines TRBV5-1 with TRBJ2-1; 11 bases are a match to TRBD2. The V gene end was trimmed by 2 bases and the J gene end by 8 bases; junction bases not matched to a gene: 3. The CDR3 is 14 amino acids. In germline, CDR1 is SGHRS, CDR2 YFSETQ. CDR3 bases: TGCGCCAGCAGCTTCCGACTAGCGGGGCATGAGCAGTTCTTC. Its translation is CASSFRLAGHEQFF.

The V and J genes are TRBV6-5 and TRBJ2-7; D unclear. The length of the CDR3 is 14 residues. Trimming stripped 0 bases from V and 3 bases from J, with 9 bases between. From germline, CDR1 is MNHEY and CDR2 SVGAGI. The CDR3 DNA follows: TGTGCCAGCAGTTACTCGCTAGGAGACTACGAGCAGTACTTC. It encodes CASSYSLGDYEQYF.

This sequence joins TRBV27 and TRBJ2-2; 13 positions agree with TRBD2. J gave up 8 bases and V 5 bases, and 5 bases lay outside the gene matches. CDR3 length: 15 residues. The germline V gene has CDR1 MNHEY and CDR2 SMNVEV (reference sequence). CDR3 amino acids: CASSGLAGVGGELFF. CDR3 DNA: TGTGCCAGCAGTGGACTAGCGGGAGTCGGTGGGGAGCTGTTTTTT.

The chain uses TRBV5-1 and TRBJ2-5; weak D call: TRBD2 (5 bases). The germline V gene encodes CDR1 SGHRS and CDR2 YFSETQ. This CDR3 is built from 14 residues. Trimming left V 5 bases short and J 1 base short, with 12 bases between. The CDR3 region has the DNA TGCGCCAGCAGACAGCCGGGGAGCCAAGAGACCCAGTACTTC. This translates into CASRQPGSQETQYF.

The chain couples TRBV11-3 to TRBJ1-1, with D unresolved. There are 13 residues in the CDR3. CDR1 and CDR2 (germline): SGHNT, YENEEA. Trimming took 3 bases from V and 1 from J, leaving 6 bases between them. DNA for the CDR3: TGTGCCAGCAGCTTCACACAGAACACTGAAGCTTTCTTT. It specifies CASSFTQNTEAFF. Combining the CDR3 with reference TRBV11-3 and TRBJ1-1 gives the whole variable domain EAGVVQSPRYKIIEKKQPVAFWCNPISGHNTLYWYLQNLGQGPELLIRYENEEAVDDSQLPKDRFSAERLKGVDSTLKIQPAELGDSAVYLCASSFTQNTEAFFGQGTRLTVV.

The chain is built from TRBV7-9 and TRBJ1-5; the D gene is possibly TRBD1 (6 bases). The germline V and J ends were trimmed by 4 bases and 1 base, with 8 bases remaining between them. Germline V gene sequence: CDR1 SEHNR, CDR2 FQNEAQ (reference sequence). There are 14 residues in the CDR3. The CDR3 loop is CASSSTGSNQPQHF. In DNA form, the CDR3 reads TGTGCCAGCAGCTCCACAGGGAGCAATCAGCCCCAGCATTTT.

This chain joins TRBV4-1 and TRBJ1-1; TRBD1 agrees at 7 bases. With 3 bases clipped from V and 0 bases from J, the junction kept 10 bases outside the gene matches. The CDR3 spans 17 residues. The V gene's germline CDR1 is MGHRA and CDR2 YSYEKL. The CDR3 loop reads CASSHPRQGDMNTEAFF. The CDR3 region has the DNA TGCGCCAGCAGCCACCCTAGACAGGGAGACATGAACACTGAAGCTTTCTTT.

This rearrangement joins TRBV4-3 to TRBJ2-7; 13 nucleotides agree with TRBD2. V gave up 0 bases and J gave up 2 bases; unmatched junction bases: 4. In germline, CDR1 is LGHNA, CDR2 YSLEER. The CDR3 consists of 17 residues. The CDR3 sequence is CASSQERTSGRAYEQYF. CDR3 nucleotides: TGCGCCAGCAGCCAAGAACGTACTAGCGGGAGGGCCTACGAGCAGTACTTC.

This sequence joins TRBV7-3 and TRBJ2-2; TRBD2 is a possible D gene (6 bases). The V gene lost 4 bases and the J gene lost 1 base, with 19 bases spanning the gap. CDR1 SGHTA and CDR2 FQGTGA come from the germline V gene. The CDR3 has 18 residues. CDR3 in amino acids: CASSSYSGGELNTGELFF. CDR3 sequence (DNA): TGTGCCAGCAGCTCCTATAGCGGAGGCGAATTGAACACCGGGGAGCTGTTTTTT.

The genes are TRBV6-6 and TRBJ2-7; 7 positions match TRBD1. Trimming took 2 bases from V and 6 from J; bases not matched to a gene: 7. CDR3 size: 14 residues. The germline CDR1 and CDR2 sequences are MNHNY and SVGAGI (reference sequence). The CDR3 spells CASSYKDDRAEQYF. CDR3 nucleotide sequence: TGTGCCAGCAGTTACAAGGACGACAGGGCCGAGCAGTACTTC.

This clone occurred once. This chain connects TRBV24-1 to TRBJ2-5; 8 nucleotides match TRBD2. The germline gives CDR1 KGHDR, CDR2 SFDVKD. The CDR3 covers 14 residues. Trimming cost V 5 bases and J 1 base; bases outside gene matches: 2. The CDR3 loop is CATSVAGGQETQYF. The CDR3 DNA sequence: TGTGCCACCAGTGTGGCGGGGGGCCAAGAGACCCAGTACTTC.

This clone was recorded a few times. This chain uses TRBV19 with TRBJ1-5; D not resolved. The CDR3 runs 17 residues. Germline V gives CDR1 LNHDA, CDR2 SQIVND (reference sequence). Trimming pared 3 bases from V and 4 bases from J, leaving 19 bases between. The CDR3 region has the DNA TGTGCCAGTAGTATCAACCCGAGAGGTCTTGGAAATCAGCCCCAGCATTTT. Amino acids: CASSINPRGLGNQPQHF. The full variable domain, rest sourced from reference TRBV19 and TRBJ1-5, is DGGITQSPKYLFRKEGQNVTLSCEQNLNHDAMYWYRQDPGQGLRLIYYSQIVNDFQKGDIAEGYSVSREKKESFPLTVTSAQKNPTAFYLCASSINPRGLGNQPQHFGDGTRLSIL.

The chain recombines TRBV24-1 with TRBJ2-3; 9 bases are shared with TRBD2. CDR1 and CDR2 (germline): KGHDR, SFDVKD. CDR3 length: 16 amino acids. The V gene end was trimmed by 3 bases and the J gene end by 3 bases; junction bases not matched to a gene: 6. The CDR3 loop is CATSDLAGRATDTQYF. CDR3 in DNA: TGTGCCACCAGTGATCTAGCGGGGAGGGCGACAGATACGCAGTATTTT.

The chain carries TRBV19 and TRBJ2-5; 9 bases line up with TRBD2. Trimming removed 2 bases from V and 5 bases from J; junction bases left unmatched: 9. This CDR3 spans 16 amino acids. In germline, CDR1 is LNHDA, CDR2 SQIVND (reference sequence). The DNA for the CDR3 is TGTGCCAGTAGTATAAGAGTGGCTAGCGGGACCGAGACCCAGTACTTC. Protein: CASSIRVASGTETQYF.

V and J are TRBV2 and TRBJ1-1; tentative D call: TRBD1 (5 bases). The V and J ends lost 6 bases and 2 bases respectively, with 10 bases between them. The CDR3 runs 13 residues. Germline V gene data show CDR1 as SNHLY and CDR2 as FYNNEI. The CDR3 here is CASSLGQNTEAFF. DNA of the CDR3: TGTGCCAGCAGCCTCGGACAAAACACTGAAGCTTTCTTT. Complete variable domain (other parts from reference TRBV2 and TRBJ1-1): EPEVTQTPSHQVTQMGQEVILRCVPISNHLYFYWYRQILGQKVEFLVSFYNNEISEKSEIFDDQFSVERPDGSNFTLKIRSTKLEDSAMYFCASSLGQNTEAFFGQGTRLTVV.

This clone was observed once. At one boundary the junction diverges from the germline segment, which might be a read error. DNA of the CDR3: TGTGCTAGCAGCCCGGACAGGGGTTCACCCCTCCACTTT. Translated: CASSPDRGSPLHF. The chain recombines TRBV7-7 with TRBJ1-6; 9 nucleotides align to TRBD1. Germline CDR1 is SSHAT and CDR2 is FNYEAQ (reference sequence). The length of the CDR3 is 13 residues.

The chain links TRBV6-6 to TRBJ1-2; 7 positions agree with TRBD1. The CDR3 is made up of 14 amino acids. After removal of 4 bases from V and 4 bases from J, the junction contained 6 bases not matched to a gene. CDR1 and CDR2 (germline): MNHNY, SVGAGI (reference sequence). In DNA, the CDR3 is TGTGCCAGCAGTTTCCGGGACAGAACCTATGGCTACACCTTC. Protein product: CASSFRDRTYGYTF.